This TCR beta chain was obtained from a study of CD8 T cells in Susac syndrome. RNA, at about 0.45 to 1 ug, was reverse transcribed with random hexamers. Across 54 Vbeta and 13 Jbeta, immunoSEQ multiplex PCR amplified TCR beta CDR3. TCRdb recomputed calls from the immunoSEQ multiplex PCR reads with MiXCR, one row per CDR3 protein. Found here are a few hundred thousand distinct CDR3 sequences, 80% to 95% of them singletons; the top ten hold around 0.14%. The TCR comes from a human donor with multiple sclerosis. Sequencing used CD8+ T cells from PBMCs.

CDR3 protein: CASSLGTSPSDTQYF. CDR3 sequence (DNA): TGTGCCAGCAGCTTGGGGACTTCCCCTTCCGATACGCAGTATTTT. The chain couples TRBV5-4 to TRBJ2-3, with D tentatively TRBD2 (5 bases). This CDR3 region has 15 residues. V was cut by 0 bases and J by 6 bases, with 14 bases left in between. The germline gives CDR1 SGHNT, CDR2 YYREEE (reference sequence).